A single sample is the source of the 5 T cell receptor beta chains below, sequenced in a study of immune characterization of retroperitoneal liposarcoma. One entry per CDR3 protein, called by TCRdb with MiXCR from the PCR reads. This table holds approximately 10,000 distinct CDR3 sequences, around 24% found once. Sequencing input: tumor tissue. Source of these receptors: a female donor with retroperitoneal liposarcoma.

This clonotype turned up a few times. The chain uses TRBV6-5 and TRBJ1-4; 7 bases agree with TRBD1. The junction had 11 bases not matched to a gene; V was cut back by 2 bases and J by 8 bases. The V gene's germline CDR1 is MNHEY and CDR2 SVGAGI. CDR3 length equals 16 residues. The CDR3 nucleotides are TGTGCCAGCAGTTACACCCCAGGGGGTAGGGGGGAAAAACTGTTTTTT. Residues: CASSYTPGGRGEKLFF.

Of note for this clonotype: A much larger clone sits a single nucleotide away, making a read error possible. The conserved phenylalanine or tryptophan is not found at the CDR3 terminus, so this likely reflects a read error. CDR3 region: CASSLEWTGGRSEQFS. DNA for the CDR3: TGTGCCAGCAGCTTAGAGTGGACAGGGGGTCGGAGTGAGCAGTTCTCC. The gene calls are TRBV11-2 and TRBJ2-5, with 10 bases matching TRBD1. The closer fit of TRBJ2-1 to the DNA end suggests the J call may be wrong. CDR3 length: 16 amino acids. Germline V gives CDR1 SGHAT, CDR2 FQNNGV.

This clonotype was counted many times. The rearrangement uses TRBV6-1 and TRBJ2-3; the match to TRBD2 covers 9 bases. There are 15 residues in the CDR3. Trimming removed 5 bases from V and 1 base from J; junction bases left unmatched: 4. CDR1 is MNHNS, CDR2 SASEGT, per germline. CDR3 nucleotides: TGTGCCAGCAGTTTGGGACTAGCTGGCACAGATACGCAGTATTTT. This sequence encodes CASSLGLAGTDTQYF.

This clonotype was picked up a small number of times. V and J are TRBV6-6 and TRBJ2-1; D ambiguous. The J call could be wrong; TRBJ2-7 is a better fit for the DNA end. Germline assignment: CDR1 MNHNY and CDR2 SVGAGI (reference sequence). The CDR3 length is 16 residues. CDR3 nucleotide sequence: TGTGCCAGCAGTTACTCGAATGGACCTTACCACAATGAGCAGTACTTC. Amino acids: CASSYSNGPYHNEQYF.

This clonotype came up a few times. A read error may account for a junction end that differs from germline. The chain joins TRBV7-7 to TRBJ1-1, with no clear D. Germline CDR1 reads SSHAT; CDR2 reads FNYEAQ (reference sequence). The CDR3 covers 13 residues. In DNA, the CDR3 is TGTGCTAGCAGCTTAGCCCTAGACACTGAAGCTTTCTTT. The encoded protein is CASSLALDTEAFF. Drawing the rest from reference TRBV7-7 and TRBJ1-1, the complete variable domain is GAGVSQSPRYKVTKRGQDVTLRCDPISSHATLYWYQQALGQGPEFLTYFNYEAQPDKSGLPSDRFSAERPEGSISTLTIQRTEQRDSAMYRCASSLALDTEAFFGQGTRLTVV.